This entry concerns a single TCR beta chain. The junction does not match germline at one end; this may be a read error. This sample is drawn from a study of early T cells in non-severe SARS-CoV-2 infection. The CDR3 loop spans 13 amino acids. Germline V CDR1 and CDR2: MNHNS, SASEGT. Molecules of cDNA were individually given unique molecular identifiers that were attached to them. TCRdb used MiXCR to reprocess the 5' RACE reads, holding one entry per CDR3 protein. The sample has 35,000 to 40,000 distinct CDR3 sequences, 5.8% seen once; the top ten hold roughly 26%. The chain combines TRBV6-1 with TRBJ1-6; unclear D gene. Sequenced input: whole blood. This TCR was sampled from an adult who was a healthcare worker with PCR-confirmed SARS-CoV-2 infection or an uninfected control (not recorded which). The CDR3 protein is CASRETYDSPLHF. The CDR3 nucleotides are TGTGCCAGCAGGGAAACCTATGATTCACCCCTCCACTTT.